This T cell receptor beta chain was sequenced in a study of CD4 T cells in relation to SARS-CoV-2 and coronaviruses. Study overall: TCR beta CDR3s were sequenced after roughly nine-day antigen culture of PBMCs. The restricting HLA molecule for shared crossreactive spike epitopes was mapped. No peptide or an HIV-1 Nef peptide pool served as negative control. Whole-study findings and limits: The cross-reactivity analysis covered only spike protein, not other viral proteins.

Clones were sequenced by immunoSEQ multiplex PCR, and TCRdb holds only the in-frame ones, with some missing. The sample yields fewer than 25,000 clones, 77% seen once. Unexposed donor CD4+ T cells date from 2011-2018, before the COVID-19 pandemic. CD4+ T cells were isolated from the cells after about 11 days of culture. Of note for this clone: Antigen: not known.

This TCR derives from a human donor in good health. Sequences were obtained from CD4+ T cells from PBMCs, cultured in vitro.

The CDR3 protein is CASSPPGLAGALDTQYF. The CDR3 coding sequence is TGTGCCAGCTCACCACCCGGACTAGCGGGAGCTCTCGATACGCAGTATTTT. The genes are TRBV18 and TRBJ2-3; 13 bases agree with TRBD2. This CDR3 spans 17 amino acids. CDR1 and CDR2 from the germline V gene are KGHSH and LQKENI. Trimming at V came to 0 bases and at J to 6 bases, leaving 6 bases not matched to a gene.